This passage covers 13 T cell receptor beta chains from one sample sequenced in a study of blood T cell repertoires in COVID-19. Sequencing used immunoSEQ multiplex PCR; TCRdb keeps in-frame clones, though not all of them. The sample holds approximately 310,000 clones, 75% to 90% seen once. The sample consisted of PBMCs or T cells enriched from blood (not recorded which). The receptors derive from a woman in her 30s who had been exposed to COVID-19.

J is TRBJ2-3 and V is TRBV20-1, with D maybe TRBD1 (5 bases). The CDR3 loop spans 15 amino acids. V was pared by 3 bases and J by 4 bases, with 17 bases between. CDR1 and CDR2 (germline): DFQATT, SNEGSKA (reference sequence). Here the CDR3 reads CSASLNRQIADTQYF. CDR3 bases: TGCAGTGCTAGTCTAAACAGGCAGATTGCAGATACGCAGTATTTT.

This CDR3 is CAWSRGLNQPQHF. The CDR3 DNA is TGTGCCTGGAGCAGGGGGCTCAATCAGCCCCAGCATTTT. The genes are TRBV30 and TRBJ1-5, with TRBD1 matching 8 bases. Germline V CDR1 and CDR2: GTSNPN, SVGIG (reference sequence). The CDR3 spans 13 residues. The J segment lost 3 bases and the V segment lost 3 bases, leaving 1 base of the junction unmatched.

The chain couples TRBV4-1 to TRBJ2-3; unclear D gene. The CDR3 spans 13 residues. Trimming removed 1 base from V and 10 bases from J, with 12 bases in between. Germline CDR1 reads MGHRA; CDR2 reads YSYEKL. Written as DNA, the CDR3 is TGCGCCAGCAGCCAAGGGAGCTATGAGGCGCAGTATTTT. Amino acid sequence: CASSQGSYEAQYF.

The V and J genes are TRBV29-1 and TRBJ2-2; the D gene is possibly TRBD1 (6 bases). The germline V gene has CDR1 SQVTM and CDR2 ANQGSEA. The CDR3 has 15 amino acids. V was shortened by 4 bases and J by 1 base, with 13 bases between the two germline ends. The CDR3 sequence: CSVVPGTKNTGELFF. DNA of the CDR3: TGCAGCGTTGTACCCGGGACAAAGAACACCGGGGAGCTGTTTTTT.

This chain links TRBV6-6 with TRBJ1-1; 7 bases map to TRBD1. Germline loops: CDR1 MNHNY, CDR2 SVGAGI (reference sequence). Unmatched junction bases numbered 2, after V lost 7 bases and J lost 6 bases. The CDR3 loop spans 11 amino acids. As DNA, the CDR3 is TGTGCCAGCAAGGGGGCCTCTGAAGCTTTCTTT. Translating it yields CASKGASEAFF.

The chain is built from TRBV7-9 and TRBJ1-1, with D unresolved. CDR3 length: 14 residues. Trimming left V 1 base short and J 10 bases short, with 16 bases between. Germline V CDR1 and CDR2: SEHNR, FQNEAQ (reference sequence). In DNA form, the CDR3 reads TGTGCCAGCAGCTTAGAGAACGTGGCAGTAAGAGCTTTCTTT. Amino acids: CASSLENVAVRAFF. Complete variable domain (other parts from reference TRBV7-9 and TRBJ1-1): DTGVSQNPRHKITKRGQNVTFRCDPISEHNRLYWYRQTLGQGPEFLTYFQNEAQLEKSRLLSDRFSAERPKGSFSTLEIQRTEQGDSAMYLCASSLENVAVRAFFGQGTRLTVV.

The chain links TRBV29-1 to TRBJ1-2; 8 nucleotides match TRBD1. The junction had 11 bases not matched to a gene; V was cut back by 7 bases and J by 4 bases. CDR3 size: 14 residues. Germline lookup yields CDR1 SQVTM and CDR2 ANQGSEA. CDR3 amino acids: CSGETGEDGYGYTF. The CDR3, as DNA: TGCAGCGGGGAGACAGGGGAGGACGGCTATGGCTACACCTTC.

CDR3 sequence reads: CASSVSGDSIYTQYF. CDR3 sequence (DNA): TGTGCCAGCAGCGTTAGCGGGGATTCTATATATACGCAGTATTTT. The chain joins TRBV9 to TRBJ2-3; TRBD2 matches 8 bases. The CDR3 contains 15 residues. Germline CDR1 and CDR2: SGDLS and YYNGEE. Losses at the gene ends were 2 bases for V and 7 bases for J; bases not matched to a gene: 9. Full variable domain (remainder filled in from reference TRBV9 and TRBJ2-3): DSGVTQTPKHLITATGQRVTLRCSPRSGDLSVYWYQQSLDQGLQFLIQYYNGEERAKGNILERFSAQQFPDLHSELNLSSLELGDSALYFCASSVSGDSIYTQYFGPGTRLTVL.

In regard to this clone: The junction and the germline gene differ at one end; a read error may be behind it. The chain carries TRBV15 and TRBJ1-4; tentative D call: TRBD1 (5 bases). The CDR3 has 13 residues. Germline-derived CDR1 and CDR2 are LNHNV and YYDKDF (reference sequence). CDR3 sequence (DNA): TGTGCCACCAGCGGAGACAGAAATGAAAAACTGTTTTTT. Translating it yields CATSGDRNEKLFF. Based on the CDR3 plus reference TRBV15 and TRBJ1-4, the full variable domain is DAMVIQNPRYQVTQFGKPVTLSCSQTLNHNVMYWYQQKSSQAPKLLFHYYDKDFNNEADTPDNFQSRRPNTSFCFLDIRSPGLGDTAMYLCATSGDRNEKLFFGSGTQLSVL.

The chain has TRBV28 and TRBJ1-1; TRBD1 aligns across 7 bases. Germline lookup yields CDR1 MDHEN and CDR2 SYDVKM. The CDR3 is made up of 14 amino acids. J was trimmed by 2 bases and V by 9 bases; bases with no gene match: 9. CDR3 region: CASLPGQPNTEAFF. The CDR3 DNA reads as TGTGCCAGTCTCCCGGGACAGCCTAACACTGAAGCTTTCTTT.

V and J are TRBV4-1 and TRBJ1-2; 9 nucleotides line up with TRBD1. V shed 4 bases and J 4 bases; nucleotides not matched to a gene: 7. The CDR3 is made up of 15 amino acids. In germline, CDR1 is MGHRA, CDR2 YSYEKL. This CDR3 is CASSPPGTGTYGYTF. Here the CDR3 DNA reads TGCGCCAGCAGCCCTCCCGGGACAGGGACCTATGGCTACACCTTC.

The CDR3 here is CASSRDREKLFF. The CDR3, as DNA: TGTGCCAGCAGTCGGGACAGGGAAAAACTGTTTTTT. The chain joins TRBV6-5 to TRBJ1-4, with 8 bases lining up with TRBD1. Germline V gives CDR1 MNHEY, CDR2 SVGAGI. This CDR3 is built from 12 residues. The V gene end was trimmed by 5 bases and the J gene end by 8 bases; junction bases not matched to a gene: 1.

V gene TRBV10-3 combines with J gene TRBJ2-1; 9 nucleotides agree with TRBD2. V shed 0 bases and J 13 bases; nucleotides not matched to a gene: 4. Germline-derived CDR1 and CDR2 are ENHRY and SYGVKD. The length of the CDR3 is 13 residues. The CDR3, as DNA: TGTGCCATCAGTGAGTCCCCTAGCGGGGACCAGTTCTTC. Amino acids: CAISESPSGDQFF.